Shown below are 12 T cell receptor beta chains from a single sample sequenced in a study of blood T cells in healthy people across ages. Through a sample-barcoded 5' primer and a J-beta primer mix, a second PCR was run for about 6 to 11 cycles. TCRdb reprocessed the 5' RACE reads with MiXCR, giving one entry per CDR3 protein. The table has some 1,000,000 distinct CDR3 sequences, around 27% seen once; the top ten hold less than 0.85%. These records were also assigned to another study, of T cells of mothers and their children.

Sequencing was performed on blood. These receptors were obtained from a girl aged 2 to 10 in good health.

The V and J genes are TRBV12-3 or TRBV12-4 and TRBJ2-1; no firm D call. V lost 6 bases and J 4 bases, leaving 16 bases between the germline ends. The CDR3 loop spans 15 amino acids. The CDR3 DNA reads TGTGCCAGCAGCCTTACGAGGCTTATTTACAATGAGCAGTTCTTC. The encoded protein is CASSLTRLIYNEQFF.

This clonotype turned up a few times. J is TRBJ2-1 and V is TRBV28; TRBD2 matches at 11 bases. V trimming: 5 bases; J trimming: 10 bases; junction bases outside the gene matches: 10. From germline, CDR1 is MDHEN and CDR2 SYDVKM. This CDR3 has 15 residues. Here the CDR3 reads CASSQKTSGIWEQFF. CDR3 DNA sequence: TGTGCCAGCAGTCAGAAGACTAGCGGGATCTGGGAGCAGTTCTTC.

The rearrangement joins TRBV4-1 to TRBJ2-7; D is tentatively TRBD1 or TRBD2 (5 bases each). The CDR3 contains 14 residues. The V end was cut by 4 bases, the J end by 5 bases, with 15 bases between. Germline-derived CDR1 and CDR2 are MGHRA and YSYEKL. DNA for the CDR3: TGCGCCAGCAGCCTCATGACAGCGGCGGACGAGCAGTACTTC. Translating gives CASSLMTAADEQYF.

CDR3 in amino acids: CASSQDSGLPSEKLFF. DNA for the CDR3: TGTGCCAGCAGCCAAGATTCGGGACTACCGAGTGAAAAACTGTTTTTT. V gene TRBV14 combines with J gene TRBJ1-4; D perhaps matches TRBD1 (5 bases). Germline V CDR1 and CDR2: SGHDN, FVKESK. V lost 0 bases, J lost 7 bases, and 15 bases lay in between. There are 16 residues in the CDR3.

The chain links TRBV6-5 to TRBJ2-7, with 7 bases aligning to TRBD1. V lost 5 bases, J lost 2 bases, and 6 bases stayed unmatched. In germline, CDR1 is MNHEY, CDR2 SVGAGI. The length of the CDR3 is 14 residues. The CDR3 loop is CASSPTGIAYEQYF. The CDR3 bases are TGTGCCAGCAGTCCGACAGGGATAGCCTACGAGCAGTACTTC.

This clonotype was counted between two and nine times. The rearrangement links TRBV7-3 to TRBJ1-1; D remains unclear. The CDR3 extends over 13 amino acids. The V gene lost 6 bases and the J gene lost 4 bases, with 12 bases spanning the gap. Germline loops: CDR1 SGHTA, CDR2 FQGTGA. CDR3 DNA sequence: TGTGCCAGCAGGATTTGGGTAGGCACTGAAGCTTTCTTT. Its translation: CASRIWVGTEAFF.

The chain combines TRBV4-3 with TRBJ2-7, with 12 bases lining up with TRBD1. The trim removed 0 bases at V and 3 bases at J, leaving 3 bases unmatched. The germline CDR1 and CDR2 sequences are LGHNA and YSLEER. This CDR3 has 16 amino acids. The DNA for the CDR3 is TGCGCCAGCAGCCAAGAGGGGACAGGGGGCGTCTACGAGCAGTACTTC. Residues: CASSQEGTGGVYEQYF.

This clonotype was seen a few times. The chain joins TRBV20-1 to TRBJ2-1; 8 bases line up with TRBD2. From germline, CDR1 is DFQATT and CDR2 SNEGSKA (reference sequence). V shed 6 bases, J shed 2 bases, and the junction held 9 bases outside the gene matches. The CDR3 is 15 residues long. The CDR3 DNA sequence: TGCAGTGCCACGGACAGCGGGAGACCCTACAATGAGCAGTTCTTC. Residues: CSATDSGRPYNEQFF.

This clonotype showed up just a few times. V gene TRBV5-1 combines with J gene TRBJ2-7; possible D gene TRBD1, 5 bases. CDR1 SGHRS and CDR2 YFSETQ come from the germline V gene. V was shortened by 5 bases and J by 6 bases, with 12 bases between the two germline ends. The CDR3 has 12 amino acids. CDR3 sequence: CASRSAGSEQYF. The CDR3, as DNA: TGCGCCAGCAGATCAGCAGGGTCCGAGCAGTACTTC.

The V and J genes are TRBV9 and TRBJ1-4, with D unresolved. Trimming removed 2 bases from V and 4 bases from J, with 6 bases in between. CDR3 length equals 13 residues. Germline V gives CDR1 SGDLS, CDR2 YYNGEE. Here the CDR3 DNA reads TGTGCCAGCAGCGTTAACCATAATGAAAAACTGTTTTTT. It yields the protein CASSVNHNEKLFF.

This clonotype was seen only a few times. The junction departs from germline at one end; a sequencing error may be responsible. V and J are TRBV12-3 or TRBV12-4 and TRBJ2-7; D not certain. The CDR3 extends over 13 amino acids. The CDR3 protein is CASSLRLHYERYF. The CDR3 DNA sequence: TGTGCCAGCAGTTTAAGGCTCCACTACGAGCGGTACTTC.

V gene TRBV7-9 combines with J gene TRBJ2-5; 7 nucleotides agree with TRBD2. The better agreement between TRBJ2-7 and the DNA end casts doubt on the J call. The germline V gene has CDR1 SEHNR and CDR2 FQNEAQ (reference sequence). The CDR3 runs to 14 residues. CDR3 nucleotides: TGTGCCAGCAGCTCGACTAGCAGTTCCTACGAGCAGTACTTC. This codes for CASSSTSSSYEQYF.